The sequence of this T cell receptor beta chain was determined in a study (dated by TCRdb to between 2015 and 2016). Broadly, across the study: The study set out to test whether tumor-infiltrating Tregs in breast cancer get recruited from blood Tregs or are instead converted in situ from other CD4+ T cell subsets.

CD4+CD45RO+CD25- cells were isolated as memory CD4+ T cells. Tregs, naive and memory CD4+ T cells from tumor, blood and ipsilateral draining lymph nodes of five or six breast cancer patients underwent full-length TCR alpha and beta sequencing. Tumor tissue and lymph nodes obtained by ipsilateral axillary dissection were perfused with PBS, cut into small pieces and digested using collagenase I and hyaluronidase. Ficoll density gradient centrifugation was used to isolate mononuclear cells from either lymph nodes or 50 ml of peripheral blood. A purity exceeding 90% was confirmed by FACS for the sorted cell populations. Taken from cysteine to phenylalanine, the CDR3 has 17 residues. The CDR3 DNA has 51 bases and is translated from base 1. Sequences SGHAT (CDR1) and FQNNGV (CDR2) are obtained from the germline V gene. V is cut by 2 bases and J by 7 bases, and the space between the germline ends is 23 bases.

Amplification of full-length TCR variable regions was done by 5' RACE PCR using constant-region reverse primers, and this step was followed by semi-nested PCR with Nested Universal Primer A. Using the ReliaPrep RNA Cell Miniprep System, total RNA was extracted, and the SMARTer RACE 5'/3' Kit was then used to reverse transcribe the RNA into 5'RACE-ready cDNA. Full-length TCR alpha and beta libraries were barcoded with multiplex adaptors and sequenced on an Illumina MiSeq. In the authors' own workflow: For each of nine subset-tissue groups, sequencing data from the five patients were combined, and the groups were compared by unsupervised clustering of TCR gene usage. The Morisita-Horn index was used to calculate repertoire similarity, with shared sequences weighted by how much each contributed to each repertoire. Starting from the raw public reads, TCRdb applied fastp trimming at Q25, assembled clones with MiXCR and retained in-frame beta chains. Every entry covers one CDR3 protein and lists the most common genes and DNA from its rows. These V and J calls rely on TCRdb rather than the paper's analysis. Within this sample are approximately 5,800 distinct CDR3 sequences, with just over 30% of them counted one time only. The leading ten clones occupy around 6.7% of the sample.

Taking its sample share into account, this clonotype is medium-sized (0.01 to 0.1%). Its target antigen remains unknown. No qualities accompany the bases; no much larger clone lies one base away. General study outcomes and caveats: Tumor memory CD4+ T cell TCR gene usage clustered with blood and lymph node memory CD4+ cells and lymph node naive CD4+ cells. The larger-cohort validation was restricted to a single TCR beta V-J rearrangement rather than whole repertoires. The TCR alpha and beta sequences of tumor-infiltrating Tregs showed the greatest overlap with tumor naive CD4+ T cells, followed by blood naive CD4+ T cells.

The sample comprised memory CD4+ T cells sorted from a lymph node. This specimen's cell subset or site label, interpreted: memory CD4+ T cells, CD4+CD45RO+CD25-. The source is a female donor with breast cancer. The sequence links TRBV11-2 to TRBJ1-2; possibly the D gene is TRBD1, per 6 matching bases. The CDR3 loop reads CASSLSLMLGGAGGYTF. The DNA sequence reads TGTGCCAGCAGCTTATCCCTAATGCTTGGGGGGGCTGGTGGCTACACCTTC.